The 17 T cell receptor beta chains below come from one sample, sequenced in a study of blood T cell repertoires in COVID-19. TCRdb's copy holds only in-frame clones and misses some; the assay was immunoSEQ multiplex PCR. The data show 200,000 to 300,000 clones, 75% to 90% seen once. Sequenced sample: PBMCs or T cells enriched from blood (not recorded which). These receptors came from a woman in her 30s who had recovered from COVID-19.

The rearrangement links TRBV11-2 to TRBJ2-1, with TRBD2 matching 7 bases. The CDR3 sequence is 16 residues long. Germline V gene lookup returns CDR1 SGHAT and CDR2 FQNNGV. The V segment lost 6 bases and the J segment 2 bases; nucleotides outside the gene matches: 10. The CDR3 here is CASRVAGRRTYNEQFF. The CDR3 region has the DNA TGTGCCAGCAGGGTAGCGGGTCGGAGGACCTACAATGAGCAGTTCTTC.

Note on this clone: Germline and junction disagree at one end, which may indicate a read error. The rearrangement joins TRBV7-3 to TRBJ1-1, with 9 bases aligning to TRBD1. The CDR3 length is 16 residues. The germline CDR1 and CDR2 sequences are SGHTA and FQGTGA. CDR3 amino acids: CASILTGGARNTEAFF. The CDR3 DNA is TGTGCCAGCATCTTAACAGGGGGCGCGCGGAACACTGAAGCTTTCTTT.

The chain employs TRBV5-1 and TRBJ1-1; D perhaps matches TRBD1 (6 bases). Germline CDR1 is SGHRS and CDR2 is YFSETQ. The germline V and J ends were trimmed by 2 bases and 0 bases, with 11 bases remaining between them. The CDR3 is 15 amino acids. Here the CDR3 DNA reads TGCGCCAGCAGCTTAGGGGGAACCATGAACACTGAAGCTTTCTTT. This codes for CASSLGGTMNTEAFF.

This chain connects TRBV2 to TRBJ2-1; D may be TRBD2 (5 bases). The CDR3 spans 13 residues. Germline CDR1 and CDR2: SNHLY and FYNNEI. Between the trimmed V and J ends, which lost 11 bases and 8 bases, there was a span of 19 bases. The CDR3 nucleotides read TGTGCCTCAGCAGCGACGGGGAACGATGAGCAGTTCTTC. Translated, it gives CASAATGNDEQFF.

This clone appeared once. The CDR3 bases are TGTGCCAGCAGTTTAAAAGGGGTGACAGGGGGTTACAACACTGAAGCTTTCTTT. The encoded protein is CASSLKGVTGGYNTEAFF. The rearrangement joins TRBV28 to TRBJ1-1; 9 nucleotides match TRBD1. The CDR3 has 18 residues. V lost 2 bases and J lost 2; bases outside the gene matches: 12. The germline CDR1 and CDR2 sequences are MDHEN and SYDVKM. The full variable domain, with the rest looked up from reference TRBV28 and TRBJ1-1, is DVKVTQSSRYLVKRTGEKVFLECVQDMDHENMFWYRQDPGLGLRLIYFSYDVKMKEKGDIPEGYSVSREKKERFSLILESASTNQTSMYLCASSLKGVTGGYNTEAFFGQGTRLTVV.

V usage is TRBV29-1 and J usage is TRBJ1-2; 8 bases match TRBD1. Germline values: CDR1 SQVTM, CDR2 ANQGSEA. The CDR3 covers 16 residues. V lost 4 bases to trimming and J lost 2 bases; unmatched junction nucleotides: 12. CDR3 bases: TGCAGCGTTGGATTGGGGGGCCGGACAGGGAACTATGGCTACACCTTC. Protein sequence: CSVGLGGRTGNYGYTF. The full variable domain, rest sourced from reference TRBV29-1 and TRBJ1-2, is SAVISQKPSRDICQRGTSLTIQCQVDSQVTMMFWYRQQPGQSLTLIATANQGSEATYESGFVIDKFPISRPNLTFSTLTVSNMSPEDSSIYLCSVGLGGRTGNYGYTFGSGTRLTVV.

The chain is built from TRBV6-4 and TRBJ2-1, with 11 nucleotides matching TRBD2. The J segment lost 5 bases and the V segment lost 6 bases, leaving 6 bases of the junction unmatched. Per the germline V gene, CDR1 is MRHNA and CDR2 is SNTAGT. CDR3 size: 15 residues. The CDR3 is CASSSATSGNNEQFF. In DNA form, the CDR3 reads TGTGCCAGCAGCTCGGCGACTAGCGGGAACAATGAGCAGTTCTTC.

V usage is TRBV19 and J usage is TRBJ2-7; 12 bases are a match to TRBD1. Germline V gene sequence: CDR1 LNHDA, CDR2 SQIVND (reference sequence). The CDR3 sequence is 15 residues long. V shed 5 bases and J 2 bases; nucleotides not matched to a gene: 4. For the CDR3, the DNA is TGTGCCAGTAGTGCGGGGACAGGGGGCCCCTACGAGCAGTACTTC. It yields the protein CASSAGTGGPYEQYF.

This chain links TRBV6-2 or TRBV6-3 with TRBJ1-4; D perhaps matches TRBD1 (5 bases). Per germline, CDR1 MNHEY and CDR2 SVGEGT. The germline V and J ends were trimmed by 3 bases and 10 bases, with 9 bases remaining between them. The CDR3 loop spans 12 amino acids. In DNA, the CDR3 is TGTGCCAGCAGTTATCTGGGGGGAAAACTGTTTTTT. Translated, it gives CASSYLGGKLFF.

This rearrangement joins TRBV7-2 to TRBJ2-7; TRBD2 might be the D (6 bases). CDR1 is SGHTA and CDR2 is FQGNSA in the germline V gene. The V end was cut by 5 bases, the J end by 4 bases, with 15 bases between. The CDR3 totals 14 residues. The CDR3 sequence: CASSMSGEGYEQYF. In nucleotides, the CDR3 is TGTGCCAGCAGCATGTCGGGAGAGGGTTACGAGCAGTACTTC. Combining the CDR3 with reference TRBV7-2 and TRBJ2-7 gives the whole variable domain GAGVSQSPSNKVTEKGKDVELRCDPISGHTALYWYRQSLGQGLEFLIYFQGNSAPDKSGLPSDRFSAERTGGSVSTLTIQRTQQEDSAVYLCASSMSGEGYEQYFGPGTRLTVT.

The DNA for the CDR3 is TGTGCCATCAGTGGGGGACAGGGACTCTACGAGCAGTACTTC. Its protein is CAISGGQGLYEQYF. This chain connects TRBV10-3 to TRBJ2-7; TRBD1 aligns across 9 bases. This CDR3 comprises 14 residues. Germline V lookup: CDR1 ENHRY, CDR2 SYGVKD. V trimming: 4 bases; J trimming: 3 bases; junction bases outside the gene matches: 4.

The chain employs TRBV5-1 and TRBJ1-4; 7 bases align to TRBD1. J was trimmed by 8 bases and V by 0 bases; bases with no gene match: 7. Per germline, CDR1 SGHRS and CDR2 YFSETQ. The CDR3 is 15 residues long. The CDR3 sequence is CASSLVPGGQEKLFF. The CDR3 nucleotides read TGCGCCAGCAGCTTGGTGCCAGGGGGTCAGGAAAAACTGTTTTTT.

This chain connects TRBV3-1 (or the pseudogene TRBV3-2) to TRBJ2-2; tentatively, D is TRBD1 (5 bases). V lost 4 bases, J lost 4 bases, and 13 bases lay in between. The CDR3 is 15 amino acids. Per germline, CDR1 LGHDT and CDR2 YNNKEL (reference sequence). CDR3 in DNA: TGTGCCAGCAGCCGAAAATCAGGGATCACCGGGGAGCTGTTTTTT. This sequence encodes CASSRKSGITGELFF.

This chain links TRBV4-1 with TRBJ2-7; TRBD1 matches at 7 bases. J was trimmed by 2 bases and V by 1 base; bases with no gene match: 2. The CDR3 spans 14 residues. Germline-derived CDR1 and CDR2 are MGHRA and YSYEKL. The CDR3 region is CASSQADRAYEQYF. As DNA, the CDR3 is TGCGCCAGCAGCCAAGCTGACAGGGCCTACGAGCAGTACTTC.

Within the sample, this clone is large. The chain has TRBV15 and TRBJ2-1; 10 nucleotides line up with TRBD1. CDR3 length equals 15 residues. J lost 7 bases, V lost 4 bases, and 7 bases had no gene match. Germline V lookup: CDR1 LNHNV, CDR2 YYDKDF (reference sequence). CDR3 bases: TGTGCCACCAGCAACGGACAGGGGGTTTCAAATGAGCAGTTCTTC. Its protein is CATSNGQGVSNEQFF.

This chain joins TRBV19 and TRBJ1-1; D unresolved. Trimming stripped 5 bases from V and 8 bases from J, with 12 bases between. CDR3 size: 12 residues. Germline CDR1 and CDR2: LNHDA and SQIVND (reference sequence). The CDR3 DNA sequence: TGTGCCAGTAGTTTCGACTTATTAGAAGCTTTCTTT. As protein: CASSFDLLEAFF.

V usage is TRBV4-2 and J usage is TRBJ1-2; a possible D gene is TRBD1 (6 bases). The CDR3 is 15 amino acids. The ends were cut back, 0 bases at V and 6 bases at J, with 14 bases in the middle. CDR1 LGHNA and CDR2 YNFKEQ come from the germline V gene. The CDR3 spells CASSQEIGQGNGYTF. CDR3 in DNA: TGTGCCAGCAGCCAAGAAATCGGGCAGGGGAATGGCTACACCTTC.